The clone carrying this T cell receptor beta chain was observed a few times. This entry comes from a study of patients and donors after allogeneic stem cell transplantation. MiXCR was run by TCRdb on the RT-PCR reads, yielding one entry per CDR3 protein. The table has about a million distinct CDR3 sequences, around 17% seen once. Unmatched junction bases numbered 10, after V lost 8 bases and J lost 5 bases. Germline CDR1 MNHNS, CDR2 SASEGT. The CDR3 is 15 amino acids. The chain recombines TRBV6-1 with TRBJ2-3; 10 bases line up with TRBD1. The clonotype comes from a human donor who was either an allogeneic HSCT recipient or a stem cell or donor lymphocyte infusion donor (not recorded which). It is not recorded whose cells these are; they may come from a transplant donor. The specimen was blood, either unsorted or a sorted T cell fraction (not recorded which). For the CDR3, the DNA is TGTGCCAGCTCGCAGGGGGACAGGGGTCTAGATACGCAGTATTTT. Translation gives CASSQGDRGLDTQYF.